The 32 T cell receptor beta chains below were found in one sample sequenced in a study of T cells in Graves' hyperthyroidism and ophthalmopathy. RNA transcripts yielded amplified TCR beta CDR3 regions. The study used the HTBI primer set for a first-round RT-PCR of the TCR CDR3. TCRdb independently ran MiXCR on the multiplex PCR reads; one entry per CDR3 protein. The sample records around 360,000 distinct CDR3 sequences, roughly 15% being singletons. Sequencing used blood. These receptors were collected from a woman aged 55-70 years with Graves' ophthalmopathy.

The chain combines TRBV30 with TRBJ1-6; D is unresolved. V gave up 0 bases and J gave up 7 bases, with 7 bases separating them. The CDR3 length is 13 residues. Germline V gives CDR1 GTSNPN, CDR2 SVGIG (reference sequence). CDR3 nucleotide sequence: TGTGCCTGGAGTGTTGGCGGAAATTCACCCCTCCACTTT. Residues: CAWSVGGNSPLHF.

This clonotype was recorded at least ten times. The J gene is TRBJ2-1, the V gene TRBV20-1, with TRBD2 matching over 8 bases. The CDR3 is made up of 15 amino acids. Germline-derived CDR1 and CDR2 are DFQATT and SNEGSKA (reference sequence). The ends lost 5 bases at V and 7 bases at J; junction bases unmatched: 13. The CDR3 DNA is TGCAGTGCTTCCGTAGCGGGAAGGTGGGTGAATGAGCAGTTCTTC. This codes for CSASVAGRWVNEQFF.

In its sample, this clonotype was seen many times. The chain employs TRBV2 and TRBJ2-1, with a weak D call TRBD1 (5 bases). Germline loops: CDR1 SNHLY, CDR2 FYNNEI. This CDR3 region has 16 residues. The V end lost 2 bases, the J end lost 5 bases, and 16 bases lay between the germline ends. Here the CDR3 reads CASSETWARGNNEQFF. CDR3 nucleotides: TGTGCCAGCAGTGAAACCTGGGCTAGGGGTAACAATGAGCAGTTCTTC.

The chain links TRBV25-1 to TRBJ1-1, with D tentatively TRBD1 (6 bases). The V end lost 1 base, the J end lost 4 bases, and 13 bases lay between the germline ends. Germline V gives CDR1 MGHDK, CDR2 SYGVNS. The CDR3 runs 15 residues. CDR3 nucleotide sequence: TGTGCCAGCAGTGAATCGGCAGGGGCGGCCACTGAAGCTTTCTTT. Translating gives CASSESAGAATEAFF.

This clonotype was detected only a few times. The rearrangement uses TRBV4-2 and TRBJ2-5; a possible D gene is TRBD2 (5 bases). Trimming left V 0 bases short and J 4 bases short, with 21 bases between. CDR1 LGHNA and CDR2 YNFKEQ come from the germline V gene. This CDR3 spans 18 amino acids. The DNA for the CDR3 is TGTGCCAGCAGCCAAGACCGATGGCCTGCGGGTGTTGGAGAGACCCAGTACTTC. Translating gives CASSQDRWPAGVGETQYF.

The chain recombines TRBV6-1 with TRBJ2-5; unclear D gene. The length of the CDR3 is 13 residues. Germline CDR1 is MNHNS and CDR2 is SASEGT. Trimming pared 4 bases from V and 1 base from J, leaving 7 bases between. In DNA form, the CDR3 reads TGTGCCAGCAGTGTTGGGGTCCAAGAGACCCAGTACTTC. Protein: CASSVGVQETQYF.

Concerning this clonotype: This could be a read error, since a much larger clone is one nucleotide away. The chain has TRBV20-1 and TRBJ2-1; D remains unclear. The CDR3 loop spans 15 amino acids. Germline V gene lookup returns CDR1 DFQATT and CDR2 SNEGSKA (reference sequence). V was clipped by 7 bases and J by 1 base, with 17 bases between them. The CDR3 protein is CSVPTPARSYNEQFF. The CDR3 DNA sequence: TGCAGTGTCCCTACCCCCGCGAGATCCTACAATGAGCAGTTCTTC.

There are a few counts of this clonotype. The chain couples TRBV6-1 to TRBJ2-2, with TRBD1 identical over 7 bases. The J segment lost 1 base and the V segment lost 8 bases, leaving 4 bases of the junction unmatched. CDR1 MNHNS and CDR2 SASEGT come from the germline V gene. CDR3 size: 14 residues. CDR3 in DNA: TGTGCCAGCCGGGACAGTGTGAACACCGGGGAGCTGTTTTTT. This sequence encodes CASRDSVNTGELFF.

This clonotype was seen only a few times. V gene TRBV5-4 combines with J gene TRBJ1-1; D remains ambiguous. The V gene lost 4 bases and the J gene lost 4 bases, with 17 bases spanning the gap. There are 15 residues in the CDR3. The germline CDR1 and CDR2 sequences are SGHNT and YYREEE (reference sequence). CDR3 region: CASSPEEGMRTEAFF. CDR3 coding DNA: TGTGCCAGCAGCCCCGAGGAGGGTATGCGCACTGAAGCTTTCTTT.

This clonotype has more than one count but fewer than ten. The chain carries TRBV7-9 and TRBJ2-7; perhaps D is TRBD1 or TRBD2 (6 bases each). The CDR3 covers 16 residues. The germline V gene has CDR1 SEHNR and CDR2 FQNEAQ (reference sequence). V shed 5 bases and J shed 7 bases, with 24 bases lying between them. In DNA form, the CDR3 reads TGTGCCAGCAGCGCATACAGGGCCGGGAGCCCTTGGGAGCAGTACTTC. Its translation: CASSAYRAGSPWEQYF.

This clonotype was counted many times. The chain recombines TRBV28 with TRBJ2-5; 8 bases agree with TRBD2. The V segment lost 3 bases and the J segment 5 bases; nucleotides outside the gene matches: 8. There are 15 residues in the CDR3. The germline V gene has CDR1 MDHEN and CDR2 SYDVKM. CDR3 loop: CASSLRSGGYETQYF. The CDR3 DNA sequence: TGTGCCAGCAGTTTGAGGTCGGGGGGGTACGAGACCCAGTACTTC. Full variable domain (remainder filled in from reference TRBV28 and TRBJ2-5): DVKVTQSSRYLVKRTGEKVFLECVQDMDHENMFWYRQDPGLGLRLIYFSYDVKMKEKGDIPEGYSVSREKKERFSLILESASTNQTSMYLCASSLRSGGYETQYFGPGTRLLVL.

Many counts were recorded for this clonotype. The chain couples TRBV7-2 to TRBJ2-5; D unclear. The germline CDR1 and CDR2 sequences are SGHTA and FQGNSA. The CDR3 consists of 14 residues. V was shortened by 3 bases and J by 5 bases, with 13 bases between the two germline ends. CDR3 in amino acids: CASSLGARRETQYF. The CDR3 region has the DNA TGTGCCAGCAGCTTGGGTGCTAGGCGGGAGACCCAGTACTTC.

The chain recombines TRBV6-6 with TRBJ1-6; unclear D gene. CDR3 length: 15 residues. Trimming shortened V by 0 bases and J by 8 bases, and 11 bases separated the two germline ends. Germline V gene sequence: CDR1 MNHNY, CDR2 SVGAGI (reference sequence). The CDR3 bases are TGTGCCAGCAGTTACTCAGAGGGTTTGGATTCACCCCTCCACTTT. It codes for CASSYSEGLDSPLHF.

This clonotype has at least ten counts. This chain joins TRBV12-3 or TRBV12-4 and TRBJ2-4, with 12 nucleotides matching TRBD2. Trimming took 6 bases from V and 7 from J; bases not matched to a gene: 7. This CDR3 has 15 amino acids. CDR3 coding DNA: TGTGCCAGCAGAACCCGGGGGACTAGCGGGAACATTCAGTACTTC. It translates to CASRTRGTSGNIQYF.

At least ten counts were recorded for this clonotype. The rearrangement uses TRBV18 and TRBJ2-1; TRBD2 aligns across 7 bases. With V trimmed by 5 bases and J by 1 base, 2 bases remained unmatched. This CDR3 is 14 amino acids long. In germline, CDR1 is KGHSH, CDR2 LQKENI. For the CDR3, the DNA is TGTGCCAGCTCATCACTAGCGTCCTACAATGAGCAGTTCTTC. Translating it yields CASSSLASYNEQFF. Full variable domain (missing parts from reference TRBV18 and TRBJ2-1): NAGVMQNPRHLVRRRGQEARLRCSPMKGHSHVYWYRQLPEEGLKFMVYLQKENIIDESGMPKERFSAEFPKEGPSILRIQQVVRGDSAAYFCASSSLASYNEQFFGPGTRLTVL.

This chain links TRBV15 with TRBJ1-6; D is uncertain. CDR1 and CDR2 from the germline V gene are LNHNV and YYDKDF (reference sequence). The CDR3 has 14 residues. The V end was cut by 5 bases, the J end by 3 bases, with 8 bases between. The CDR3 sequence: CATSEADYNSPLHF. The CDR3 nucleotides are TGTGCCACCAGCGAGGCAGACTATAATTCACCCCTCCACTTT.

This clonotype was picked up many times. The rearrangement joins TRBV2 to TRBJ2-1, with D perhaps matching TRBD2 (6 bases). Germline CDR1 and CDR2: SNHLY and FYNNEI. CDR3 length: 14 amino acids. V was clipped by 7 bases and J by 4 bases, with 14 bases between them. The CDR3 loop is CASTGGVRYNEQFF. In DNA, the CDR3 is TGTGCCAGCACCGGGGGAGTTAGGTACAATGAGCAGTTCTTC.

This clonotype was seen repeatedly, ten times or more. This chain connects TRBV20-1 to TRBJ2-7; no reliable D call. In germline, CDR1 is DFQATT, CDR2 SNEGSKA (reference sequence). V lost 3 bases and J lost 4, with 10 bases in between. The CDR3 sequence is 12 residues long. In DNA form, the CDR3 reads TGCAGTGCTAGTAGTCCTAGGTACGAGCAGTACTTC. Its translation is CSASSPRYEQYF.

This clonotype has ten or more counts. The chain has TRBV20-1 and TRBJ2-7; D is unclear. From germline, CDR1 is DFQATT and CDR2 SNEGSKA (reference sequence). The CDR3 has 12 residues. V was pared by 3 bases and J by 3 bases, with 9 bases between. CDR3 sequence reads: CSARVASYEQYF. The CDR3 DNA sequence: TGCAGTGCTAGGGTAGCTAGCTACGAGCAGTACTTC.

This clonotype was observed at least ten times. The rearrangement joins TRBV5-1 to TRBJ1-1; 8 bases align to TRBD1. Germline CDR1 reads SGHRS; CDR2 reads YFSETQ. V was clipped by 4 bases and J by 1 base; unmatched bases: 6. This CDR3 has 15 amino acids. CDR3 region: CASSPRTGQNTEAFF. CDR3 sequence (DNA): TGCGCCAGCAGCCCCCGGACAGGGCAGAACACTGAAGCTTTCTTT.

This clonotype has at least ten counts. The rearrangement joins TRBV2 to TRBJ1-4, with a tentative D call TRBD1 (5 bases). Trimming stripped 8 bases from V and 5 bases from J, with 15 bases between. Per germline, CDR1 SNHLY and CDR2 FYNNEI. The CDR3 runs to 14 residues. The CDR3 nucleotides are TGTGCCAGCGCACGCGGGGCGGAGAATGAAAAACTGTTTTTT. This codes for CASARGAENEKLFF.

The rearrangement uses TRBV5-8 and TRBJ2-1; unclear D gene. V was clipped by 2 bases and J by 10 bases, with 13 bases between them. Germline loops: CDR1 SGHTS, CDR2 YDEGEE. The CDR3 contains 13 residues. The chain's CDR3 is CASSLNYRAEQFF. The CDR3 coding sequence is TGTGCCAGCAGCTTAAACTACAGAGCAGAGCAGTTCTTC.

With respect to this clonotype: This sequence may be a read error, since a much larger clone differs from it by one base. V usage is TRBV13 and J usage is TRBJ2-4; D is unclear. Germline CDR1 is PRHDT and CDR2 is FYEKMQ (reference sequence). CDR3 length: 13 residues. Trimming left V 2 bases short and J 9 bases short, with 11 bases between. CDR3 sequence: CASSLTPPSIQYF. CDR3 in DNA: TGTGCCAGCAGCTTAACCCCCCCGAGCATTCAGTACTTC.

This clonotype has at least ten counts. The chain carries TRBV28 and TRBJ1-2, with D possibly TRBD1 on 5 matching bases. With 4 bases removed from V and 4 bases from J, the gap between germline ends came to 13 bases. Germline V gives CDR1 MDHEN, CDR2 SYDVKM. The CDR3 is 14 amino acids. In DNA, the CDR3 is TGTGCCAGCAGTTCTTGGACAAGATCCTATGGCTACACCTTC. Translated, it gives CASSSWTRSYGYTF.

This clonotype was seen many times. DNA for the CDR3: TGTGCCAGCAGTATACAGGGGTCTGGTGAGCAGTACTTC. This gives the protein CASSIQGSGEQYF. The genes are TRBV2 and TRBJ2-7; 7 bases align to TRBD1. The V gene end was trimmed by 5 bases and the J gene end by 7 bases; junction bases not matched to a gene: 8. The V gene's germline CDR1 is SNHLY and CDR2 FYNNEI. The CDR3 has 13 residues.

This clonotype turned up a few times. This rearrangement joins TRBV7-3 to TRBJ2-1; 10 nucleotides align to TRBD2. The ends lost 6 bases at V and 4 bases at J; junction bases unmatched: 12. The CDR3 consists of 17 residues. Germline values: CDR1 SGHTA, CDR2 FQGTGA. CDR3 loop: CASRLDKREGLYNEQFF. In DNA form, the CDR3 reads TGTGCCAGCAGGTTGGATAAGCGGGAGGGCTTATACAATGAGCAGTTCTTC.

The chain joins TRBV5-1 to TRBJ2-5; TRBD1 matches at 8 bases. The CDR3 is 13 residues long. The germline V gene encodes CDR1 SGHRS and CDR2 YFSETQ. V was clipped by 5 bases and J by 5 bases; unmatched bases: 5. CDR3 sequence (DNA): TGCGCCAGCAGTGGACAGGGCGGGGAGACCCAGTACTTC. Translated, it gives CASSGQGGETQYF.

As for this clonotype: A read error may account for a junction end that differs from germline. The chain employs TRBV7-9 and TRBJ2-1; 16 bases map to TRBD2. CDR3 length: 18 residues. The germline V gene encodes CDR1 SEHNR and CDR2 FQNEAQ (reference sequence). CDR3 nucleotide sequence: TGTGCCGGCAGCATCCTCCCGGGACTAGCGGGAGGGCCTAATGAGCAGTTCTTC. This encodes CAGSILPGLAGGPNEQFF.

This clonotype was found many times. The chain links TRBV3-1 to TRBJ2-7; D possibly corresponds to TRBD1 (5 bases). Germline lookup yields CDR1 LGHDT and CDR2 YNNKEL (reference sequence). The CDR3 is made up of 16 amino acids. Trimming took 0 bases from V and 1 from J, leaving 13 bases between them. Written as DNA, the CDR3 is TGTGCCAGCAGCCAAGATTACGCCAGGGCGTCCTACGAGCAGTACTTC. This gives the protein CASSQDYARASYEQYF.

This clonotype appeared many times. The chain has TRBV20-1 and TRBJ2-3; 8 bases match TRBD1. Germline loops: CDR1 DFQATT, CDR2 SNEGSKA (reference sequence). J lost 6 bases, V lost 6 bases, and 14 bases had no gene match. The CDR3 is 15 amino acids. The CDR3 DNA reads TGCAGTGCCTCCGACAGGGGCCCCCCGACGGATACGCAGTATTTT. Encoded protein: CSASDRGPPTDTQYF.

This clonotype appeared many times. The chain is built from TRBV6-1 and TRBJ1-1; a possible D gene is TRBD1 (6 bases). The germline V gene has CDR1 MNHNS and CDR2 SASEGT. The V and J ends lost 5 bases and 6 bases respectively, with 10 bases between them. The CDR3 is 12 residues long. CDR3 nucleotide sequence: TGTGCCAGCAGTCCAGGGGCCGCTGAAGCTTTCTTT. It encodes CASSPGAAEAFF.

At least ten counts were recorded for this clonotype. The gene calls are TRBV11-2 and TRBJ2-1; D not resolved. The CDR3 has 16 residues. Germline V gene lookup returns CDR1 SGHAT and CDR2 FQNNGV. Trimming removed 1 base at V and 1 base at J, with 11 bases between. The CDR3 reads CASSLAGSLSYNEQFF. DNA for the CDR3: TGTGCCAGCAGCTTAGCCGGCAGCCTTTCCTACAATGAGCAGTTCTTC.